The clone carrying this TCR beta chain was seen at least ten times. The data originate from a study of regulatory T cells in long-lasting Graves disease. The CDR3 spans 15 residues. Germline CDR1 is SQVTM and CDR2 is ANQGSEA. Trimming left V 1 base short and J 5 bases short, with 17 bases between. To make TCR beta libraries, researchers used iRepertoire HTBI primers and Arm-PCR of CDR3 regions. TCRdb fed the multiplex PCR reads into MiXCR, producing one record per CDR3 protein. Found here are roughly 420,000 distinct CDR3 sequences, around 17% of them singletons; the top ten hold about 11%. This sample's time point: newly diagnosed GD, antithyroid drugs for less than 3 months. There was RNA extracted from PBMCs, and the TCR library was made from it. This sample was also put to use in a study of T cells in Graves' hyperthyroidism and ophthalmopathy.

This clonotype was sampled from a young woman with Graves disease. The chain uses TRBV29-1 and TRBJ2-5; tentatively, D is TRBD1 (6 bases). Material: peripheral blood mononuclear cells (PBMCs), obtained at new diagnosis, from a patient treated with antithyroid drugs. CDR3 DNA: TGCAGCGTTGAAGGTAACAGGGCGGCGGTCGAGACCCAGTACTTC. Translated, it gives CSVEGNRAAVETQYF.